The rows below give T cell receptor beta chains drawn from one sample of a study of cytomegalovirus exposure and HLA in healthy donors. Clones were sequenced by immunoSEQ multiplex PCR, and TCRdb holds only the in-frame ones, with some missing. The sample has about 95,000 clones; over 70% are singletons. Sequencing was carried out using PBMCs. These receptors originate from a woman between 40 and 55 years old in good health and CMV-seronegative. Each CDR3 is given with its conserved first and last residue. A D gene is named only where the DNA matches it firmly. A clone size is listed for some rows: how often the clone was seen (once, few, many), or a class if it is expanded.

TRBV2,NA,TRBJ1-1,TRBD1,CASSVRGTGGTEAFF,TGTGCCAGCAGTGTTCGCGGGACAGGGGGCACTGAAGCTTTCTTT
TRBV6-1,NA,TRBJ1-1,NA,CASSKGASGNTEAFF,TGTGCCAGCAGTAAAGGGGCTTCAGGGAACACTGAAGCTTTCTTT
TRBV29-1,NA,TRBJ1-6,NA,CSVAGTTSPLHF,TGCAGCGTTGCGGGTACGACTTCACCCCTCCACTTT
TRBV4-2,NA,TRBJ2-3,NA,CASSQAHSLADTQYF,TGTGCCAGCAGCCAAGCCCACTCTCTTGCAGATACGCAGTATTTT
TRBV30,NA,TRBJ2-1,TRBD2,CAWSALAVRQFF,TGTGCCTGGAGTGCCCTAGCGGTTCGGCAGTTCTTC
TRBV7-8,few,TRBJ2-5,TRBD2,CASSRLAGGDETQYF,TGTGCCAGCAGCAGACTAGCGGGGGGGGATGAGACCCAGTACTTC
TRBV12-5,NA,TRBJ1-2,NA,CASGSYYGYTF,TGTGCTAGTGGTTCGTACTATGGCTACACCTTC
TRBV29-1,NA,TRBJ2-5,TRBD2,CSVAVGGGRETQYF,TGCAGCGTTGCTGTCGGGGGGGGTCGAGAGACCCAGTACTTC
TRBV12-5,NA,TRBJ1-3,NA,CASGREGNTIYF,TGTGCTAGTGGGAGGGAGGGAAACACCATATATTTT
TRBV10-3,NA,TRBJ2-5,TRBD1,CAISRTGGETQYF,TGTGCCATCAGTAGGACAGGGGGAGAGACCCAGTACTTC
TRBV5-6,NA,TRBJ1-4,TRBD1,CASSADRAQEKLFF,TGTGCCAGCAGCGCGGACAGGGCTCAGGAAAAACTGTTTTTT
TRBV6-1,NA,TRBJ2-2,TRBD2,CASSEASGGAGELFF,TGTGCCAGCAGTGAAGCTAGCGGGGGGGCCGGGGAGCTGTTTTTT
TRBV2,NA,TRBJ1-6,NA,CASSVRDINSPLHF,TGTGCCAGCAGTGTTCGGGACATTAATTCACCCCTCCACTTT
TRBV2,NA,TRBJ1-1,NA,CATVPEDRMNTEAFF,TGTGCCACCGTTCCAGAGGATAGGATGAACACTGAAGCTTTCTTT
TRBV9,once,TRBJ2-3,TRBD2,CASSLSGGLTDTQYF,TGTGCCAGCAGCCTTAGCGGGGGGTTAACAGATACGCAGTATTTT
TRBV7-2,NA,TRBJ1-2,NA,CASNPYTGYGYTF,TGTGCCAGCAACCCCTACACAGGGTATGGCTACACCTTC
TRBV5-4,NA,TRBJ2-7,TRBD1,CASSYSGTGVEQYF,TGTGCCAGCAGCTACTCCGGGACAGGGGTCGAGCAGTACTTC
TRBV19,medium-sized,TRBJ1-1,NA,CASSIDGPGTEAFF,TGTGCCAGTAGTATAGATGGCCCCGGGACTGAAGCTTTCTTT
TRBV30,NA,TRBJ2-1,TRBD1,CASGGYNEQFF,TGTGCATCAGGGGGTTACAATGAGCAGTTCTTC
TRBV5-6,once,TRBJ2-3,NA,CASSHLSGFTDTQYF,TGTGCCAGCAGCCACCTAAGCGGGTTCACAGATACGCAGTATTTT
TRBV19,few,TRBJ2-3,NA,CASSPERRDWVTDTQYF,TGTGCCAGTAGTCCCGAGAGGAGGGATTGGGTCACAGATACGCAGTATTTT